Below, 10 T cell receptor beta chains from the same sample are listed, as sequenced in a study of T cells in Graves' hyperthyroidism and ophthalmopathy. The source material, RNA transcripts, was used to amplify TCR beta CDR3 regions. The primer set for the first-round RT-PCR of the TCR CDR3 was HTBI. A single record per CDR3 protein comes from TCRdb applying MiXCR to the multiplex PCR reads. The data show about 360,000 distinct CDR3 sequences, around an eighth seen once. The specimen was blood. The receptors originated from a man aged 25 to 40 with Graves' hyperthyroidism that later progressed to Graves' ophthalmopathy.

This clonotype has only a few counts. V usage is TRBV10-2 and J usage is TRBJ2-7, with D unclear. Germline V lookup: CDR1 WSHSY, CDR2 SAAADI. The CDR3 loop spans 12 amino acids. V was trimmed by 3 bases and J by 4 bases, leaving 7 bases between them. The CDR3 DNA reads as TGCGCCAGCAGTGATTGGGTTTACGAGCAGTACTTC. Amino acid sequence: CASSDWVYEQYF.

This clonotype was observed at least ten times. V is TRBV2 and J is TRBJ2-3; no firm D call. Deletions cut 4 bases from V and 0 bases from J, with 8 bases between. Germline CDR1 is SNHLY and CDR2 is FYNNEI. The CDR3 loop spans 14 amino acids. The CDR3 nucleotides read TGTGCCAGCAGTGGAAGGGTCAGCACAGATACGCAGTATTTT. The encoded protein is CASSGRVSTDTQYF. Full variable domain (missing parts from reference TRBV2 and TRBJ2-3): EPEVTQTPSHQVTQMGQEVILRCVPISNHLYFYWYRQILGQKVEFLVSFYNNEISEKSEIFDDQFSVERPDGSNFTLKIRSTKLEDSAMYFCASSGRVSTDTQYFGPGTRLTVL.

The V and J genes are TRBV20-1 and TRBJ2-3; D unclear. Trimming removed 3 bases from V and 0 bases from J, with 13 bases in between. Germline CDR1 is DFQATT and CDR2 is SNEGSKA (reference sequence). CDR3 length: 15 amino acids. Written as DNA, the CDR3 is TGCAGTGCTAGTGCACAGACGTCTAGCACAGATACGCAGTATTTT. It is translated as CSASAQTSSTDTQYF.

There are many counts of this clonotype. V gene TRBV2 combines with J gene TRBJ2-5; D unresolved. The V end was cut by 7 bases, the J end by 5 bases, with 11 bases between. This CDR3 has 12 amino acids. Germline CDR1 SNHLY, CDR2 FYNNEI. The CDR3 DNA follows: TGTGCCAGCAAAGGTAGCAGGGAGACCCAGTACTTC. It codes for CASKGSRETQYF.

This clonotype was seen ten or more times. The CDR3 region is CASNKLTGNPYEQYF. The DNA for the CDR3 is TGTGCCAGCAACAAACTGACAGGGAACCCCTACGAGCAGTACTTC. This rearrangement joins TRBV2 to TRBJ2-7; 7 bases line up with TRBD1. The CDR3 is 15 residues long. J was trimmed by 2 bases and V by 7 bases; bases with no gene match: 11. The germline gives CDR1 SNHLY, CDR2 FYNNEI. The full variable domain, rest sourced from reference TRBV2 and TRBJ2-7, is EPEVTQTPSHQVTQMGQEVILRCVPISNHLYFYWYRQILGQKVEFLVSFYNNEISEKSEIFDDQFSVERPDGSNFTLKIRSTKLEDSAMYFCASNKLTGNPYEQYFGPGTRLTVT.

This clonotype was found a few times. The rearrangement links TRBV7-9 to TRBJ1-6, with TRBD1 as a possible D gene (6 bases). Germline V gene sequence: CDR1 SEHNR, CDR2 FQNEAQ (reference sequence). The CDR3 extends over 17 amino acids. V dropped 4 bases and J dropped 10 bases, with 23 bases sitting between them. In nucleotides, the CDR3 is TGTGCCAGCAGCTCACGTTTTATTGACAGGTACTCGTCACCCCTCCACTTT. Translation gives CASSSRFIDRYSSPLHF.

This clonotype was recorded many times. V usage is TRBV7-9 and J usage is TRBJ2-2, with D maybe TRBD2 (5 bases). This CDR3 is 15 amino acids long. Trimming took 5 bases from V and 3 from J, leaving 13 bases between them. CDR1 is SEHNR and CDR2 is FQNEAQ in the germline V gene (reference sequence). CDR3 loop: CASSPGGLYTGELFF. Written as DNA, the CDR3 is TGTGCCAGCAGCCCTGGTGGACTGTACACCGGGGAGCTGTTTTTT.

Ten or more counts support this clonotype. This rearrangement joins TRBV28 to TRBJ2-5, with TRBD1 as a possible D gene (6 bases). This CDR3 contains 15 residues. Trimming took off 2 bases at V and 0 bases at J, with 10 bases between the two ends. CDR1 is MDHEN, CDR2 SYDVKM, per germline. This chain's CDR3 is CASSLGGAYQETQYF. In DNA, the CDR3 is TGTGCCAGCAGTTTAGGGGGCGCGTACCAAGAGACCCAGTACTTC.

This clonotype was detected many times. The V gene is TRBV15, the J gene TRBJ1-1; no clear D. Germline V gives CDR1 LNHNV, CDR2 YYDKDF (reference sequence). CDR3 length: 14 amino acids. V lost 7 bases, J lost 9 bases, and 21 bases lay in between. The chain's CDR3 is CATTAYSGVLQAFF. The CDR3 nucleotides are TGTGCCACCACCGCATACTCTGGGGTACTACAAGCTTTCTTT.

Only a few counts were recorded for this clonotype. V usage is TRBV30 and J usage is TRBJ1-3; the D is unclear. From germline, CDR1 is GTSNPN and CDR2 SVGIG (reference sequence). Trimming shortened V by 3 bases and J by 0 bases, and 6 bases separated the two germline ends. The CDR3 is made up of 13 amino acids. The CDR3 here is CAWSIFSGNTIYF. Written as DNA, the CDR3 is TGTGCCTGGAGCATCTTCTCTGGAAACACCATATATTTT.